This passage covers 5 T cell receptor beta chains from one sample sequenced in a study of monozygotic twins with inflammatory bowel disease. From its re-call of the 5' RACE reads, TCRdb lists each CDR3 protein once, without DNA. This repertoire includes some 440,000 distinct CDR3 sequences. Sequences were obtained from blood. These receptors all come from a human donor with ulcerative colitis or Crohn's disease, or a healthy co-twin of an affected twin (not recorded which).

The V call is TRBV5-8, the J call TRBJ2-3. The CDR3 sequence is 11 residues long. The germline gives CDR1 SGHTS, CDR2 YDEGEE. This chain's CDR3 is CASSFPDTQYF.

The chain joins TRBV7-2 to TRBJ2-7; as DNA is missing, the TRBD2 call by TCRdb cannot be tested. The germline CDR1 and CDR2 sequences are SGHTA and FQGNSA. CDR3 length: 15 residues. The CDR3 sequence is CASSPETGPWEEQYF.

The chain employs TRBV20-1 and TRBJ2-1; TCRdb reports TRBD1, a call that lacks DNA to check it against. This CDR3 spans 16 amino acids. Germline CDR1 and CDR2: DFQATT and SNEGSKA (reference sequence). The CDR3 loop is CSARQQTGSSYNEQFF.

The V and J genes are TRBV18 and TRBJ2-5. From germline, CDR1 is KGHSH and CDR2 LQKENI. There are 14 residues in the CDR3. The CDR3 is CASSMTNAGETQYF.

The chain recombines TRBV6-2 or TRBV6-3 with TRBJ2-6; the D call of TRBD1 rests on TCRdb alone, since no DNA is present to check it. The CDR3 is made up of 13 amino acids. CDR1 and CDR2 (germline): MNHEY, SVGEGT. The CDR3 loop is CAGGRAGANVLTF.